A single sample is the source of the 26 T cell receptor beta chains below, sequenced in a study of CD4 T cells in relation to SARS-CoV-2 and coronaviruses (dated by TCRdb to about 2021). Library preparation used the immunoSEQ multiplex PCR assay. TCRdb's version of the immuneACCESS table is confined to in-frame rearrangements and falls short of the full clone set. An unresolved V gene accounts for under half of the shortfall where checked; the remainder is of unknown origin. The sample profile shows tens of thousands of clones; around 82% of them were found once. The ten largest make up 1% to 1.5% of the sample. Antigens of these TCRs are unknown. The material sequenced was naive CD4+ T cells from PBMCs, cultured in vitro. The cell subset or site label of this sample denotes: naive CD4+ T cells isolated by negative enrichment. Receptors were obtained from an adult with COVID-19.

The chain recombines TRBV27 with TRBJ2-5; 15 bases agree with TRBD2. The CDR3 length is 15 residues. Germline V CDR1 and CDR2: MNHEY, SMNVEV (reference sequence). The junction had 2 bases not matched to a gene; V was cut back by 5 bases and J by 4 bases. CDR3 region: CASSMGLAGGETQYF. The CDR3 coding sequence is TGTGCCAGCAGTATGGGACTAGCGGGAGGAGAGACCCAGTACTTC.

The chain combines TRBV7-2 with TRBJ1-1; D gene uncertain. Germline V CDR1 and CDR2: SGHTA, FQGNSA. Trimming removed 4 bases at V and 11 bases at J, with 20 bases between. The CDR3 has 14 amino acids. The CDR3 nucleotides are TGTGCCAGCAGCTCATACGGACTCCCCCTGGGGGCTTTCTTT. Translation: CASSSYGLPLGAFF.

V usage is TRBV11-3 and J usage is TRBJ2-1; 7 bases match TRBD1. The germline CDR1 and CDR2 sequences are SGHNT and YENEEA. This CDR3 comprises 14 residues. Losses at the gene ends were 5 bases for V and 7 bases for J; bases not matched to a gene: 8. The CDR3 loop is CASSTHRGRNEQFF. The CDR3 nucleotides read TGTGCCAGCAGCACCCACAGGGGTAGGAATGAGCAGTTCTTC.

This clone was counted only a few times. The chain couples TRBV5-1 to TRBJ2-7; perhaps D is TRBD1 or TRBD2 (5 bases each). There are 18 residues in the CDR3. Germline CDR1 and CDR2: SGHRS and YFSETQ. V lost 1 base, J lost 2 bases, and 22 bases lay in between. CDR3 sequence reads: CASSLPAIRESGAYEQYF. DNA of the CDR3: TGCGCCAGCAGCTTGCCCGCGATCAGGGAGTCCGGGGCCTACGAGCAGTACTTC. Together with reference TRBV5-1 and TRBJ2-7, the CDR3 gives the full variable domain: KAGVTQTPRYLIKTRGQQVTLSCSPISGHRSVSWYQQTPGQGLQFLFEYFSETQRNKGNFPGRFSGRQFSNSRSEMNVSTLELGDSALYLCASSLPAIRESGAYEQYFGPGTRLTVT.

The J gene is TRBJ2-5, the V gene TRBV4-2; D is unclear. CDR3 length equals 14 residues. V lost 3 bases to trimming and J lost 2 bases, with 10 bases between them. The germline gives CDR1 LGHNA, CDR2 YNFKEQ. The CDR3 is CASSQGYAQETQYF. For the CDR3, the DNA is TGTGCCAGCAGCCAGGGTTACGCACAAGAGACCCAGTACTTC.

This chain connects TRBV19 to TRBJ1-1; weak D call: TRBD1 (5 bases). Trimming left V 9 bases short and J 4 bases short, with 18 bases between. The CDR3 is 14 residues long. Germline values: CDR1 LNHDA, CDR2 SQIVND (reference sequence). DNA of the CDR3: TGTGCCAGCGGAGAGGGGACCGGAGGCACTGAAGCTTTCTTT. Translation: CASGEGTGGTEAFF. Full variable domain (remainder filled in from reference TRBV19 and TRBJ1-1): DGGITQSPKYLFRKEGQNVTLSCEQNLNHDAMYWYRQDPGQGLRLIYYSQIVNDFQKGDIAEGYSVSREKKESFPLTVTSAQKNPTAFYLCASGEGTGGTEAFFGQGTRLTVV.

This clone showed up just a few times. The rearrangement uses TRBV2 and TRBJ2-1; TRBD2 matches 9 bases. Per the germline V gene, CDR1 is SNHLY and CDR2 is FYNNEI. This CDR3 has 13 residues. The ends lost 10 bases at V and 5 bases at J; junction bases unmatched: 6. CDR3 in DNA: TGTGCCACCATAGCGGGAGTGGACAATGAGCAGTTCTTC. Translating it yields CATIAGVDNEQFF.

The chain is built from TRBV5-5 and TRBJ2-1, with 10 bases lining up with TRBD2. Trimming cost V 2 bases and J 7 bases; bases outside gene matches: 9. The length of the CDR3 is 16 residues. From germline, CDR1 is SGHKS and CDR2 YYEKEE (reference sequence). The CDR3 here is CASSFLSSGRINEQFF. CDR3 coding DNA: TGTGCCAGCAGCTTCTTATCTAGCGGGAGAATTAATGAGCAGTTCTTC.

The genes are TRBV28 and TRBJ2-1; 10 bases agree with TRBD1. With V trimmed by 3 bases and J by 6 bases, 5 bases remained unmatched. CDR1 is MDHEN and CDR2 is SYDVKM in the germline V gene. This CDR3 spans 15 amino acids. CDR3 coding DNA: TGTGCCAGCAGTTTTCAGGGACAGGGGTTCAATGAGCAGTTCTTC. The encoded protein is CASSFQGQGFNEQFF.

This chain uses TRBV7-8 with TRBJ2-5; the D is unclear. V lost 8 bases and J lost 4, with 14 bases in between. This CDR3 has 13 residues. Germline assignment: CDR1 SGHVS and CDR2 FQNEAQ. CDR3 sequence: CASLNQFSETQYF. The CDR3 DNA reads as TGTGCCAGCCTGAACCAGTTTTCAGAGACCCAGTACTTC.

This chain connects TRBV5-8 to TRBJ1-5, with 10 bases fitting TRBD1. The germline V gene has CDR1 SGHTS and CDR2 YDEGEE. This CDR3 is 15 amino acids long. J was trimmed by 2 bases and V by 3 bases; bases with no gene match: 2. This CDR3 is CASSSGTGGNQPQHF. The CDR3 DNA follows: TGTGCCAGCAGCTCAGGGACAGGGGGCAATCAGCCCCAGCATTTT.

The V call is TRBV20-1, the J call TRBJ2-1; tentative D call: TRBD2 (5 bases). Germline V gene sequence: CDR1 DFQATT, CDR2 SNEGSKA (reference sequence). The CDR3 has 16 amino acids. Deletions cut 3 bases from V and 0 bases from J, with 15 bases between. The DNA of the CDR3 is TGCAGTGCTAGTTCCAGGCGGGCCAGCTCCTACAATGAGCAGTTCTTC. This sequence encodes CSASSRRASSYNEQFF.

The V call is TRBV18, the J call TRBJ2-3; D possibly corresponds to TRBD1 (6 bases). V lost 5 bases, J lost 5 bases, and 11 bases lay in between. CDR1 and CDR2 from the germline V gene are KGHSH and LQKENI. The CDR3 is made up of 13 amino acids. The CDR3 bases are TGTGCCAGCTCAGTGACAGGAGGAGATACGCAGTATTTT. It encodes CASSVTGGDTQYF.

V is TRBV2 and J is TRBJ2-2; 12 nucleotides agree with TRBD2. Germline values: CDR1 SNHLY, CDR2 FYNNEI. V trimming: 8 bases; J trimming: 4 bases; junction bases outside the gene matches: 5. The CDR3 loop spans 15 amino acids. DNA for the CDR3: TGTGCCAGCGTACTAGCGGGAGGTGGCACCGGGGAGCTGTTTTTT. This encodes CASVLAGGGTGELFF.

The chain carries TRBV6-5 and TRBJ2-3; perhaps TRBD1 as D (5 bases). Trimming shortened V by 7 bases and J by 8 bases, and 13 bases separated the two germline ends. This CDR3 has 12 amino acids. Germline V gene data show CDR1 as MNHEY and CDR2 as SVGAGI. The CDR3 region is CASTFDRGTQYF. The CDR3 DNA follows: TGTGCCAGCACCTTTGATAGGGGTACGCAGTATTTT.

The V gene is TRBV6-4, the J gene TRBJ2-2, with 11 bases lining up with TRBD2. J gave up 5 bases and V 6 bases, and 8 bases lay outside the gene matches. The CDR3 covers 16 residues. CDR1 is MRHNA and CDR2 is SNTAGT in the germline V gene. CDR3 nucleotide sequence: TGTGCCAGCAGCGAATTAGCGGGAGGGCTGACCGGGGAGCTGTTTTTT. Encoded protein: CASSELAGGLTGELFF.

The count of this clone is one. The rearrangement uses TRBV24-1 and TRBJ1-4; D unresolved. CDR3 size: 13 residues. V was trimmed by 1 base and J by 7 bases, leaving 6 bases between them. The germline V gene encodes CDR1 KGHDR and CDR2 SFDVKD. The CDR3 DNA reads as TGTGCCACCAGTGATTTTATCGGTGAAAAACTGTTTTTT. It translates to CATSDFIGEKLFF.

The V call is TRBV29-1, the J call TRBJ2-2; 9 bases fit TRBD2. Germline CDR1 and CDR2: SQVTM and ANQGSEA. CDR3 length: 11 residues. Trimming removed 7 bases from V and 9 bases from J; junction bases left unmatched: 3. This CDR3 reads CSGGTSRELFF. The CDR3 DNA is TGCAGCGGCGGGACTAGCAGGGAGCTGTTTTTT.

CDR3 sequence: CASSLSIRGIYEQYF. DNA of the CDR3: TGTGCCAGCAGCCTTAGCATTCGCGGAATCTACGAGCAGTACTTC. This chain uses TRBV7-2 with TRBJ2-7; D not resolved. V shed 5 bases and J shed 3 bases, with 17 bases lying between them. Looked up from germline, CDR1 is SGHTA and CDR2 is FQGNSA. The CDR3 has 15 residues.

CDR3 sequence reads: CASSGTGGRNSPLHF. Here the CDR3 DNA reads TGTGCCAGCAGCGGGACAGGGGGGCGGAATTCACCCCTCCACTTT. The chain has TRBV6-5 and TRBJ1-6, with 11 positions matching TRBD1. The CDR3 sequence is 15 residues long. V was clipped by 6 bases and J by 7 bases; unmatched bases: 5. Germline V CDR1 and CDR2: MNHEY, SVGAGI.

The CDR3 coding sequence is TGTGCTAGTGGTTTGGTACTAGCGGGAGGAATAACCTACGAGCAGTACTTC. Protein sequence: CASGLVLAGGITYEQYF. The chain couples TRBV12-5 to TRBJ2-7, with 12 bases fitting TRBD2. CDR1 is LGHNT, CDR2 FRNRAP, per germline. This CDR3 is 17 amino acids long. V lost 0 bases and J lost 2; bases outside the gene matches: 5. The full variable domain, its missing parts supplied by reference TRBV12-5 and TRBJ2-7, is DARVTQTPRHKVTEMGQEVTMRCQPILGHNTVFWYRQTMMQGLELLAYFRNRAPLDDSGMPKDRFSAEMPDATLATLKIQPSEPRDSAVYFCASGLVLAGGITYEQYFGPGTRLTVT.

Only a few counts were recorded for this clone. The J gene is TRBJ2-5, the V gene TRBV5-6, with TRBD2 as a possible D gene (6 bases). The germline V and J ends were trimmed by 2 bases and 4 bases, with 9 bases remaining between them. CDR1 SGHDT and CDR2 YYEEEE come from the germline V gene. CDR3 length: 13 residues. CDR3 DNA: TGTGCCAGCAGCTTAAGGGGAGGAGAGACCCAGTACTTC. Protein product: CASSLRGGETQYF.

This clone was detected only a few times. The chain employs TRBV6-6 and TRBJ1-5; D gene uncertain. The CDR3 sequence is 14 residues long. Germline CDR1 reads MNHNY; CDR2 reads SVGAGI (reference sequence). Trimming shortened V by 6 bases and J by 0 bases, and 9 bases separated the two germline ends. The CDR3 nucleotides read TGTGCCAGCAGCCCGACGGATAGCAATCAGCCCCAGCATTTT. Residues: CASSPTDSNQPQHF.

The CDR3 loop is CASSFQGTDTQYF. CDR3 nucleotide sequence: TGTGCCAGCAGCTTCCAGGGCACAGATACGCAGTATTTT. V usage is TRBV7-9 and J usage is TRBJ2-3; D ambiguous. The CDR3 extends over 13 amino acids. Trimming shortened V by 3 bases and J by 1 base, and 5 bases separated the two germline ends. Germline CDR1 and CDR2: SEHNR and FQNEAQ (reference sequence).

The chain couples TRBV5-1 to TRBJ2-3; D is undetermined. This CDR3 region has 12 residues. Germline assignment: CDR1 SGHRS and CDR2 YFSETQ. The ends were cut back, 6 bases at V and 0 bases at J, with 5 bases in the middle. The CDR3 is CASTTSTDTQYF. In DNA, the CDR3 is TGCGCCAGCACGACTAGCACAGATACGCAGTATTTT.

This rearrangement joins TRBV5-1 to TRBJ1-2; D unresolved. The germline V gene encodes CDR1 SGHRS and CDR2 YFSETQ. CDR3 length: 13 amino acids. The germline V and J ends were trimmed by 5 bases and 0 bases, with 8 bases remaining between them. The CDR3 region has the DNA TGCGCCAGCAGTTTGCGAGCTAACTATGGCTACACCTTC. It translates to CASSLRANYGYTF.